The clone carrying this T cell receptor (beta chain) was counted ten times or more. This record comes from a study of neurological immune-mediated disorders. TCRdb re-called the 5' RACE reads with MiXCR, one entry per CDR3 protein. The data show approximately 23,000 distinct CDR3 sequences, 10% seen once. The V end was cut by 0 bases, the J end by 2 bases, with 9 bases between. CDR3 length equals 14 residues. Germline V gene lookup returns CDR1 SGHKS and CDR2 YYEKEE (reference sequence). The specimen was PBMCs. The chain employs TRBV5-5 and TRBJ2-7; D is ambiguous. This clonotype originated in a woman aged 60-70 years with HTLV-1-associated myelopathy (HAM/TSP). In nucleotides, the CDR3 is TGTGCCAGCAGCTTGGGCCCAGGAGCCTACGAGCAGTACTTC. This codes for CASSLGPGAYEQYF.